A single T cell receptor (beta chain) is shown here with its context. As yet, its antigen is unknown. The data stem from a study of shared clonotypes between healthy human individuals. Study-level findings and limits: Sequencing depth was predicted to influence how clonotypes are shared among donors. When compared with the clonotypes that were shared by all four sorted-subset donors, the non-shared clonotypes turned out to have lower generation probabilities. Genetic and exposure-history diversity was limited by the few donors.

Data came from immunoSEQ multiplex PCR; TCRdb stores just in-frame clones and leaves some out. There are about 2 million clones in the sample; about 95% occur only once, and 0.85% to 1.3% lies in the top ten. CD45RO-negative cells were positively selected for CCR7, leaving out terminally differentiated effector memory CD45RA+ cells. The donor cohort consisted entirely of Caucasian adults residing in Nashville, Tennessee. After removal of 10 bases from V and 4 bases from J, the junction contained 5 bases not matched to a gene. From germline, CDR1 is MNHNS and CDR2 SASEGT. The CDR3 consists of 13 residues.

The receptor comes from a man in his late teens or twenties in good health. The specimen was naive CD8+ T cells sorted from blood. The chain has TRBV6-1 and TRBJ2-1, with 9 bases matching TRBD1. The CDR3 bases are TGTGCCACCAGAGACAGGGGGTACAATGAGCAGTTCTTC. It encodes CATRDRGYNEQFF.